This paragraph covers one T cell receptor (beta chain) sequence. Germline values: CDR1 SGDLS, CDR2 YYNGEE. CDR3 length: 15 amino acids. Trimming removed 2 bases from V and 5 bases from J, with 17 bases in between. This sample was included in a study of blood T cell repertoires in COVID-19. Overall study context: Material from acute and convalescent COVID-19 was sourced from the United States, Italy and Spain. PBMCs, B-cell-depleted T cells, or T cells provided the cDNA or gDNA that made up the material.

TCRdb's table, derived via immunoSEQ multiplex PCR, lists solely in-frame clones and lacks some. The sample includes tens of thousands of clones, less than 90% seen only once; the top ten take 7% to 10%. The TCR originated in a woman in her 70s with active COVID-19. The chain carries TRBV9 and TRBJ2-7, with D possibly TRBD2 on 7 matching bases. Source material: peripheral blood. The CDR3 coding sequence is TGTGCCAGCAGCGTCTCCGGCACGCGGGGGCACGAGCAGTACTTC. Amino acid sequence: CASSVSGTRGHEQYF. Together with reference TRBV9 and TRBJ2-7, the CDR3 gives the full variable domain: DSGVTQTPKHLITATGQRVTLRCSPRSGDLSVYWYQQSLDQGLQFLIQYYNGEERAKGNILERFSAQQFPDLHSELNLSSLELGDSALYFCASSVSGTRGHEQYFGPGTRLTVT.